Below, 28 T cell receptor beta chains from the same sample are listed, as sequenced in a study of cytomegalovirus exposure and HLA in healthy donors. Primers included in the PCR were 60 Vbeta and 13 Jbeta primers. TCRdb's table, derived via immunoSEQ multiplex PCR, lists solely in-frame clones and lacks some. Of some 110,000 clones in the sample, 65% were seen once. Sequenced sample: PBMCs. The source of these receptors is a woman in her thirties or forties in good health and CMV-seropositive.

The V and J genes are TRBV5-1 and TRBJ1-1, with TRBD1 matching over 10 bases. The CDR3 covers 15 residues. With V trimmed by 4 bases and J by 3 bases, 6 bases remained unmatched. The germline CDR1 and CDR2 sequences are SGHRS and YFSETQ. Here the CDR3 DNA reads TGCGCCAGCAGCCAAAGACAGGGGGCTTACACTGAAGCTTTCTTT. This codes for CASSQRQGAYTEAFF.

This chain uses TRBV15 with TRBJ2-3; tentative D call: TRBD2 (7 bases). The CDR3 contains 16 residues. The germline CDR1 and CDR2 sequences are LNHNV and YYDKDF (reference sequence). Trimming took off 5 bases at V and 2 bases at J, with 17 bases between the two ends. The CDR3 spells CATSQGGAHLTDTQYF. CDR3 DNA sequence: TGTGCCACCAGCCAAGGGGGGGCCCATCTCACAGATACGCAGTATTTT. The full variable domain, rest sourced from reference TRBV15 and TRBJ2-3, is DAMVIQNPRYQVTQFGKPVTLSCSQTLNHNVMYWYQQKSSQAPKLLFHYYDKDFNNEADTPDNFQSRRPNTSFCFLDIRSPGLGDTAMYLCATSQGGAHLTDTQYFGPGTRLTVL.

This clone was counted a single time. The chain couples TRBV27 to TRBJ2-7, with 8 nucleotides matching TRBD2. The ends lost 2 bases at V and 5 bases at J; junction bases unmatched: 5. Germline loops: CDR1 MNHEY, CDR2 SMNVEV (reference sequence). The CDR3 length is 14 residues. The CDR3 loop reads CASSLGTRVNEQYF. The CDR3 nucleotides read TGTGCCAGCAGTTTAGGGACTAGAGTAAACGAGCAGTACTTC.

The CDR3 sequence: CASSLDPGPNTEAFF. For the CDR3, the DNA is TGTGCCAGCAGCTTAGATCCAGGGCCGAACACTGAAGCTTTCTTT. V gene TRBV7-2 combines with J gene TRBJ1-1, with D perhaps TRBD1 (5 bases). There are 15 residues in the CDR3. The germline V gene encodes CDR1 SGHTA and CDR2 FQGNSA. V was cut by 1 base and J by 1 base, with 10 bases left in between.

This clone was seen a few times. The chain uses TRBV27 and TRBJ2-3; D call uncertain. Germline assignment: CDR1 MNHEY and CDR2 SMNVEV (reference sequence). V lost 5 bases and J 2 bases, leaving 8 bases between the germline ends. The CDR3 is 13 amino acids. CDR3 sequence: CASSELYTDTQYF. The CDR3 coding sequence is TGTGCCAGCAGTGAGCTGTACACAGATACGCAGTATTTT.

This clone was recorded a few times. The rearrangement joins TRBV2 to TRBJ1-4; 9 bases fit TRBD1. J gave up 4 bases and V 6 bases, and 6 bases lay outside the gene matches. From germline, CDR1 is SNHLY and CDR2 FYNNEI. CDR3 length: 15 residues. The CDR3 DNA follows: TGTGCCAGCAGACGAACGGGACAGGGTAATGAAAAACTGTTTTTT. Amino acid sequence: CASRRTGQGNEKLFF. Looking up the rest from reference TRBV2 and TRBJ1-4 gives the full variable domain: EPEVTQTPSHQVTQMGQEVILRCVPISNHLYFYWYRQILGQKVEFLVSFYNNEISEKSEIFDDQFSVERPDGSNFTLKIRSTKLEDSAMYFCASRRTGQGNEKLFFGSGTQLSVL.

As concerns this clone: The junction shows a germline mismatch at one end, possibly a read error. The rearrangement joins TRBV7-9 to TRBJ2-1; D gene ambiguous. CDR1 and CDR2 (germline): SEHNR, FQNEAQ (reference sequence). This CDR3 region has 16 residues. DNA for the CDR3: TGTGCCAGCAGCTTAGGTGGCAGTAGCTCCTACAATGGGCAGTTCTTC. Protein product: CASSLGGSSSYNGQFF. The full variable domain, with the rest looked up from reference TRBV7-9 and TRBJ2-1, is DTGVSQNPRHKITKRGQNVTFRCDPISEHNRLYWYRQTLGQGPEFLTYFQNEAQLEKSRLLSDRFSAERPKGSFSTLEIQRTEQGDSAMYLCASSLGGSSSYNGQFFGPGTRLTVL.

This clone was observed a few times. The CDR3 DNA sequence: TGCGCCAGCAGCCCAACCGAGACTCCTCTGAGGGCTGAAGCTTTCTTT. Its protein product is CASSPTETPLRAEAFF. The chain is built from TRBV4-1 and TRBJ1-1; D uncertain. The CDR3 has 16 residues. The V and J ends lost 4 bases and 6 bases respectively, with 21 bases between them. The germline CDR1 and CDR2 sequences are MGHRA and YSYEKL.

Points on this clone: This specimen includes other DNA sequences encoding the same CDR3. This chain uses TRBV15 with TRBJ2-7; 8 bases line up with TRBD1. The CDR3 contains 14 residues. Trimming took 4 bases from V and 4 from J; bases not matched to a gene: 6. Germline V CDR1 and CDR2: LNHNV, YYDKDF (reference sequence). The DNA for the CDR3 is TGTGCCACCAGCATCCGGACAGGGCCTTACGAGCAGTACTTC. Its translation: CATSIRTGPYEQYF. The full variable domain, rest sourced from reference TRBV15 and TRBJ2-7, is DAMVIQNPRYQVTQFGKPVTLSCSQTLNHNVMYWYQQKSSQAPKLLFHYYDKDFNNEADTPDNFQSRRPNTSFCFLDIRSPGLGDTAMYLCATSIRTGPYEQYFGPGTRLTVT.

Turning to this clone: The same CDR3 also results from other DNA sequences found in this sample. The chain carries TRBV19 and TRBJ2-1; TRBD2 agrees at 9 bases. The CDR3 contains 15 residues. V shed 3 bases, J shed 4 bases, and the junction held 4 bases outside the gene matches. The germline V gene has CDR1 LNHDA and CDR2 SQIVND (reference sequence). CDR3 region: CASSITSGPYNEQFF. CDR3 coding DNA: TGTGCCAGTAGTATCACTAGCGGGCCTTACAATGAGCAGTTCTTC.

This clone was seen only a few times. This rearrangement joins TRBV15 to TRBJ2-5, with 9 nucleotides matching TRBD1. In germline, CDR1 is LNHNV, CDR2 YYDKDF (reference sequence). V lost 8 bases, J lost 4 bases, and 8 bases stayed unmatched. This CDR3 comprises 14 residues. As DNA, the CDR3 is TGTGCCACCGGAAAATACAGGGGGCTAGAGACCCAGTACTTC. Translation: CATGKYRGLETQYF.

V gene TRBV21-1 combines with J gene TRBJ2-1; TRBD2 is the table's D call, not checked against the DNA. TRBV21-1 is recorded as a pseudogene. The CDR3 length is 19 residues. CDR3 residues: CASSKDGASGRNLGNEQFF. The CDR3 region has the DNA TGTGCCAGCAGCAAAGATGGGGCTAGCGGGAGAAATCTGGGCAATGAGCAGTTCTTC.

In its sample, this clone was seen a few times. The chain uses TRBV5-1 and TRBJ1-1, with TRBD1 matching over 8 bases. Germline CDR1 is SGHRS and CDR2 is YFSETQ. CDR3 length: 17 residues. Unmatched junction bases numbered 7, after V lost 0 bases and J lost 0 bases. The CDR3 bases are TGCGCCAGCAGCTTGGCCTTCCAGGGGGCGATGAACACTGAAGCTTTCTTT. It specifies CASSLAFQGAMNTEAFF.

The chain links TRBV7-9 to TRBJ2-5, with D hard to call. Trimming stripped 7 bases from V and 0 bases from J, with 9 bases between. The CDR3 loop spans 13 amino acids. The germline CDR1 and CDR2 sequences are SEHNR and FQNEAQ (reference sequence). This CDR3 is CASTEAHQETQYF. Written as DNA, the CDR3 is TGTGCCAGCACCGAGGCCCACCAAGAGACCCAGTACTTC.

The chain combines TRBV4-3 with TRBJ2-1, with 13 bases fitting TRBD2. Trimming cost V 1 base and J 4 bases; bases outside gene matches: 4. Germline loops: CDR1 LGHNA, CDR2 YSLEER. CDR3 length equals 17 residues. CDR3 nucleotide sequence: TGCGCCAGCAGCCAAGGGACTAGCGGGAGTGCTTACAATGAGCAGTTCTTC. It yields the protein CASSQGTSGSAYNEQFF.

The rearrangement links TRBV2 to TRBJ2-5; D is perhaps TRBD2 (6 bases). The CDR3 is 15 residues long. The ends were cut back, 11 bases at V and 5 bases at J, with 24 bases in the middle. Germline V gene data show CDR1 as SNHLY and CDR2 as FYNNEI. CDR3 protein: CAATFPVGSGETQYF. For the CDR3, the DNA is TGTGCCGCGACCTTCCCGGTGGGGAGCGGGGAGACCCAGTACTTC.

This clone has just one count. The rearrangement uses TRBV28 and TRBJ2-7; unclear D gene. The CDR3 sequence is 13 residues long. Germline loops: CDR1 MDHEN, CDR2 SYDVKM. Between the trimmed V and J ends, which lost 3 bases and 5 bases, there was a span of 11 bases. The CDR3 region is CASSLRHRHEQYF. The CDR3 DNA follows: TGTGCCAGCAGTTTGCGTCACCGCCACGAGCAGTACTTC.

This sequence joins TRBV6-1 and TRBJ2-2; tentative D call: TRBD2 (6 bases). The CDR3 consists of 14 residues. Germline V gene sequence: CDR1 MNHNS, CDR2 SASEGT. The ends were cut back, 2 bases at V and 7 bases at J, with 11 bases in the middle. CDR3 amino acids: CASSERREVGELFF. CDR3 in DNA: TGTGCCAGCAGTGAACGGCGGGAAGTCGGGGAGCTGTTTTTT.

As to this clone: Lacking the conserved final phenylalanine or tryptophan, this CDR3 likely reflects a read error. The gene calls are TRBV11-2 and TRBJ1-1; D gene ambiguous. Trimming took off 5 bases at V and 1 base at J, with 8 bases between the two ends. This CDR3 spans 13 amino acids. From germline, CDR1 is SGHAT and CDR2 FQNNGV. CDR3 bases: TGTGCCAGCAGCCCGTCGGGGAACACTGAAGCTTTCCTT. This gives the protein CASSPSGNTEAFL.

The chain has TRBV15 and TRBJ2-1, with 7 positions matching TRBD1. Germline V lookup: CDR1 LNHNV, CDR2 YYDKDF (reference sequence). V shed 3 bases and J 0 bases; nucleotides not matched to a gene: 5. The CDR3 loop spans 16 amino acids. CDR3 sequence: CATSRSGGSSYNEQFF. In DNA, the CDR3 is TGTGCCACCAGCAGGTCAGGGGGAAGCTCCTACAATGAGCAGTTCTTC.

The J gene is TRBJ2-1, the V gene TRBV7-8; TRBD1 is a possible D gene (5 bases). Germline CDR1 SGHVS, CDR2 FQNEAQ. V dropped 4 bases and J dropped 6 bases, with 16 bases sitting between them. The CDR3 runs to 15 residues. CDR3 DNA sequence: TGTGCCAGCAGCTCCCTGATGTGGCAGGGCAATGAGCAGTTCTTC. Its protein product is CASSSLMWQGNEQFF.

This chain uses TRBV10-3 with TRBJ1-1; TRBD1 might be the D (5 bases). V was trimmed by 4 bases and J by 2 bases, leaving 5 bases between them. Germline V lookup: CDR1 ENHRY, CDR2 SYGVKD. CDR3 length: 12 residues. CDR3 sequence: CAISGTNTEAFF. The CDR3, as DNA: TGTGCCATCAGTGGGACAAACACTGAAGCTTTCTTT.

The V call is TRBV28, the J call TRBJ2-2, with TRBD1 as a possible D gene (6 bases). Deletions cut 2 bases from V and 6 bases from J, with 22 bases between. The CDR3 loop spans 18 amino acids. The V gene's germline CDR1 is MDHEN and CDR2 SYDVKM. The CDR3 DNA sequence: TGTGCCAGCAGTTTACTGGACAGAAGCAGACCAAATGCCGGGGAGCTGTTTTTT. Translation gives CASSLLDRSRPNAGELFF. The full variable domain, its missing parts supplied by reference TRBV28 and TRBJ2-2, is DVKVTQSSRYLVKRTGEKVFLECVQDMDHENMFWYRQDPGLGLRLIYFSYDVKMKEKGDIPEGYSVSREKKERFSLILESASTNQTSMYLCASSLLDRSRPNAGELFFGEGSRLTVL.

The genes are TRBV19 and TRBJ1-5; TRBD1 is a possible D gene (5 bases). Trimming shortened V by 6 bases and J by 4 bases, and 13 bases separated the two germline ends. CDR1 and CDR2 from the germline V gene are LNHDA and SQIVND (reference sequence). The CDR3 is made up of 14 amino acids. The CDR3: CASRSWSGNQPQHF. The CDR3 DNA follows: TGTGCCAGTAGAAGTTGGTCAGGGAATCAGCCCCAGCATTTT.

The rearrangement joins TRBV6-5 to TRBJ1-1, with a possible D match to TRBD1 (6 bases). In germline, CDR1 is MNHEY, CDR2 SVGAGI. V dropped 6 bases and J dropped 3 bases, with 11 bases sitting between them. The CDR3 totals 13 residues. This CDR3 is CASRRGGDTEAFF. CDR3 nucleotides: TGTGCCAGCAGGAGAGGGGGGGACACTGAAGCTTTCTTT.

The chain has TRBV15 and TRBJ2-2, with D unresolved. The CDR3 length is 15 residues. Trimming removed 1 base at V and 7 bases at J, with 13 bases between. CDR1 LNHNV and CDR2 YYDKDF come from the germline V gene (reference sequence). The CDR3 nucleotides read TGTGCCACCAGCAGAGCCCCTGGGCCGATCGGGGAGCTGTTTTTT. Amino acids: CATSRAPGPIGELFF.

V usage is TRBV6-1 and J usage is TRBJ2-2, with TRBD1 matching over 10 bases. The CDR3 has 16 residues. Germline values: CDR1 MNHNS, CDR2 SASEGT. V lost 1 base to trimming and J lost 6 bases; unmatched junction nucleotides: 5. The CDR3 is CASSEVHGTGAGELFF. CDR3 DNA: TGTGCCAGCAGTGAAGTTCACGGGACAGGGGCCGGGGAGCTGTTTTTT.

The V gene is TRBV7-8, the J gene TRBJ2-5; 7 nucleotides line up with TRBD1. Germline trimming cut 2 bases from V and 2 bases from J; bases unmatched to any gene: 8. The CDR3 length is 16 residues. Per germline, CDR1 SGHVS and CDR2 FQNEAQ. The CDR3 loop reads CASSLLTGLYQETQYF. CDR3 DNA sequence: TGTGCCAGCAGCTTATTGACAGGGTTGTATCAAGAGACCCAGTACTTC.